This paragraph covers one TCR beta chain sequence. The data originate from a study of blood T cell repertoires in COVID-19. Study-wide context: The United States, Italy and Spain provided the acute and convalescent COVID-19 samples. T cells, B-cell-depleted T cells, or PBMCs provided the cDNA or gDNA that served as material.

Method: immunoSEQ multiplex PCR; TCRdb's copy keeps in-frame clones and lacks some. The data contain tens of thousands of clones, 70% to 90% of them seen just once; the ten biggest clones take up approximately 3.6%. The Seattle site enrolled patients during active infection and followed them longitudinally. The CDR3 totals 13 residues. The V end was cut by 3 bases, the J end by 10 bases, with 14 bases between. The germline gives CDR1 SGDLS, CDR2 YYNGEE. Source material: peripheral blood. The sequence was obtained from a woman aged 50 to 60 with COVID-19, enrolled during active disease. The chain has TRBV9 and TRBJ2-1, with D perhaps TRBD2 (6 bases). CDR3 DNA: TGTGCCAGCAGCGCCTCCCGGGAGAGAGAGCAGTTCTTC. This encodes CASSASREREQFF.